These 10 T cell receptor beta chains were sequenced from one sample in a study of regulatory T cells in long-lasting Graves disease. Time point defined: newly diagnosed GD, antithyroid drugs for less than 3 months. From RNA extracted from PBMCs, the TCR library was made. Arm-PCR of CDR3 regions with iRepertoire HTBI primers generated TCR beta libraries. TCRdb analysed the multiplex PCR reads with MiXCR anew, one entry per CDR3 protein. The sample shows around 480,000 distinct CDR3 sequences, roughly 15% of them seen only once. In addition, the sample was reused for a study of T cells in Graves' hyperthyroidism and ophthalmopathy.

The starting material was peripheral blood mononuclear cells (PBMCs), obtained at new diagnosis, from a patient treated with antithyroid drugs. All receptors derive from a man aged 35 to 55 with Graves disease.

This clonotype was detected a few times. The CDR3 here is CASSRGGANTEAFF. The CDR3 nucleotides read TGTGCCAGTAGCCGAGGGGGAGCGAACACTGAAGCTTTCTTT. This sequence joins TRBV19 and TRBJ1-1, with D tentatively TRBD1 (6 bases). The CDR3 has 14 amino acids. Germline CDR1 is LNHDA and CDR2 is SQIVND (reference sequence). V dropped 6 bases and J dropped 1 base, with 12 bases sitting between them. Full variable domain (rest looked up from reference TRBV19 and TRBJ1-1): DGGITQSPKYLFRKEGQNVTLSCEQNLNHDAMYWYRQDPGQGLRLIYYSQIVNDFQKGDIAEGYSVSREKKESFPLTVTSAQKNPTAFYLCASSRGGANTEAFFGQGTRLTVV.

This chain joins TRBV5-1 and TRBJ2-6; D not certain. Trimming left V 4 bases short and J 1 base short, with 9 bases between. This CDR3 has 15 residues. The germline V gene has CDR1 SGHRS and CDR2 YFSETQ. The CDR3 loop reads CASSVGRSGANVLTF. CDR3 coding DNA: TGCGCCAGCAGCGTCGGAAGGTCTGGGGCCAACGTCCTGACTTTC.

This clonotype was seen only a few times. The chain recombines TRBV5-5 with TRBJ2-1, with TRBD1 identical over 9 bases. The DNA end favors TRBJ2-5, so the J call may be wrong. CDR1 and CDR2 from the germline V gene are SGHKS and YYEKEE (reference sequence). The CDR3 is made up of 15 amino acids. The CDR3 sequence is CASSLGGQGRETQYF. DNA of the CDR3: TGTGCCAGCAGCTTGGGAGGACAGGGGAGGGAGACCCAGTACTTC.

This chain joins TRBV12-5 and TRBJ2-7; D is uncertain. With the DNA end fitting TRBJ2-5 better, the J assignment may be wrong. The CDR3 loop spans 15 amino acids. Germline V gives CDR1 LGHNT, CDR2 FRNRAP. The CDR3 DNA follows: TGTGCTAGTGGTTCAGGACGACTTTTTGCGGAGACCCAGTACTTC. Amino acids: CASGSGRLFAETQYF.

This clonotype was observed a single time. The chain carries TRBV27 and TRBJ2-3; 13 nucleotides line up with TRBD2. Trimming removed 4 bases from V and 13 bases from J; junction bases left unmatched: 5. Per germline, CDR1 MNHEY and CDR2 SMNVEV (reference sequence). The CDR3 length is 13 residues. As DNA, the CDR3 is TGTGCCAGCAGTTCGGGACTAGCGGGATCTAAGTATTTT. It is translated as CASSSGLAGSKYF.

This clonotype was counted many times. The J gene is TRBJ2-7, the V gene TRBV28; weak D call: TRBD2 (7 bases). V dropped 7 bases and J dropped 2 bases, with 15 bases sitting between them. The germline V gene encodes CDR1 MDHEN and CDR2 SYDVKM. This CDR3 region has 14 residues. CDR3 coding DNA: TGTGCCAGCATGGTGGGGGGGGCAGCCTACGAGCAGTACTTC. Translating gives CASMVGGAAYEQYF. The variable domain in full, completed from reference TRBV28 and TRBJ2-7, reads DVKVTQSSRYLVKRTGEKVFLECVQDMDHENMFWYRQDPGLGLRLIYFSYDVKMKEKGDIPEGYSVSREKKERFSLILESASTNQTSMYLCASMVGGAAYEQYFGPGTRLTVT.

V gene TRBV20-1 combines with J gene TRBJ2-5; TRBD1 might be the D (5 bases). Per germline, CDR1 DFQATT and CDR2 SNEGSKA (reference sequence). This CDR3 comprises 12 residues. V was pared by 4 bases and J by 5 bases, with 11 bases between. CDR3 nucleotides: TGCAGTGCTATCCAGGGCGGTGAGACCCAGTACTTC. It translates to CSAIQGGETQYF.

The rearrangement joins TRBV5-1 to TRBJ2-2; 8 positions agree with TRBD1. Per the germline V gene, CDR1 is SGHRS and CDR2 is YFSETQ. The CDR3 runs to 15 residues. Unmatched junction bases numbered 3, after V lost 0 bases and J lost 5 bases. CDR3 DNA: TGCGCCAGCAGCTTGGAACAGGGGGATACCGGGGAGCTGTTTTTT. Translation gives CASSLEQGDTGELFF.

The V call is TRBV6-1, the J call TRBJ2-2; 9 positions agree with TRBD1. The CDR3 spans 20 residues. The V segment lost 9 bases and the J segment 6 bases; nucleotides outside the gene matches: 26. In germline, CDR1 is MNHNS, CDR2 SASEGT. CDR3 coding DNA: TGTGCCAGGGGAGCAATCCGGGACAGGGAGATTAGTAAGAAAGCCGGGGAGCTGTTTTTT. Its translation is CARGAIRDREISKKAGELFF.

This clonotype has at least ten counts. The chain couples TRBV28 to TRBJ2-7, with D perhaps assigned TRBD1 or TRBD2 (7 bases each). The CDR3 totals 16 residues. The germline V and J ends were trimmed by 1 base and 3 bases, with 16 bases remaining between them. The V gene's germline CDR1 is MDHEN and CDR2 SYDVKM. The CDR3 coding sequence is TGTGCCAGCAGTTTATACCCCCCAGGGGGGGGCTACGAGCAGTACTTC. It translates to CASSLYPPGGGYEQYF.